The subject of this entry is one TCR beta chain. Its antigen remains unidentified. Assay used: immunoSEQ multiplex PCR; TCRdb lists only in-frame clones, some missing. The sample holds under 1 million clones, roughly 96% seen once. Terminally differentiated effector memory CD45RA+ cells were excluded by CCR7 positive selection of CD45RO-negative cells. The data originate from a study of shared clonotypes between healthy human individuals. As for the study in general: Each donor had three CD4 naive, three CD4 memory, two CD8 naive and one CD8 memory plate.

The CDR3 sequence is 17 residues long. With 0 bases clipped from V and 8 bases from J, the junction kept 13 bases outside the gene matches. CDR1 and CDR2 (germline): MGHRA, YSYEKL. Study outcomes and limitations: Sequencing depth was a factor that was expected to affect clonotype sharing among donors.

The sample consisted of naive CD8+ T cells sorted from blood. This chain uses TRBV4-1 with TRBJ2-1; TRBD2 matches at 7 bases. The TCR sequence derives from a young man in good health. CDR3 protein: CASSQDSLAAEGDEQFF. The CDR3 DNA is TGCGCCAGCAGCCAAGATTCCCTAGCGGCCGAGGGCGATGAGCAGTTCTTC.